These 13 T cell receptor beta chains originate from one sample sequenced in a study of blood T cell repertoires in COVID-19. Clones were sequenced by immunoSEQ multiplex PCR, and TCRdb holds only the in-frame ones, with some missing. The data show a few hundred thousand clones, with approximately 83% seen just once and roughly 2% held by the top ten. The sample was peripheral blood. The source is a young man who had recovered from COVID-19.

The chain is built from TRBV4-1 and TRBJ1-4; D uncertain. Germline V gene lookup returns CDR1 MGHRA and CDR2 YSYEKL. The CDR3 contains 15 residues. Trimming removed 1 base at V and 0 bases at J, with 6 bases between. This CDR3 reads CASSQVSATNEKLFF. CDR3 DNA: TGCGCCAGCAGCCAAGTGTCCGCAACTAATGAAAAACTGTTTTTT.

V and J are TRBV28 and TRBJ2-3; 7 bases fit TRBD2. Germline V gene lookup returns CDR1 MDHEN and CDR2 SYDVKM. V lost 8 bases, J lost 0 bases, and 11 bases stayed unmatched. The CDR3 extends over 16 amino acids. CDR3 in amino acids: CASLSSGGTSTDTQYF. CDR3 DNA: TGTGCCAGCCTTTCATCGGGGGGAACTAGCACAGATACGCAGTATTTT.

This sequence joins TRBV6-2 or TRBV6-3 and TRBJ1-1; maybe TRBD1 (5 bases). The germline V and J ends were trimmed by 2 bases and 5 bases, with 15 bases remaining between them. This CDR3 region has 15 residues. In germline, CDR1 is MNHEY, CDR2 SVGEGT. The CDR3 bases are TGTGCCAGCAGTTACAACCGGAACAGGCGGACTGAAGCTTTCTTT. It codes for CASSYNRNRRTEAFF.

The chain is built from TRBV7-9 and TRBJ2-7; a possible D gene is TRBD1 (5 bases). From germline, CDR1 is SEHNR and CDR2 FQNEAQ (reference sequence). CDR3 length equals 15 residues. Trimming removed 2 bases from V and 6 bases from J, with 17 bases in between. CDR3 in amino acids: CASSLISGRVFEQYF. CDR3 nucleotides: TGTGCCAGCAGCTTAATATCGGGCAGGGTGTTCGAGCAGTACTTC.

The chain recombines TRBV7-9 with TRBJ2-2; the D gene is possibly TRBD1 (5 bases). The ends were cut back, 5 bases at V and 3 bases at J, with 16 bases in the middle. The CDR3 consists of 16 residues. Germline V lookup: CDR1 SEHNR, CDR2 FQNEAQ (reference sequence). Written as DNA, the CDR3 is TGTGCCAGCAGCCCAGCAGGGCGCACGGACACCGGGGAGCTGTTTTTT. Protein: CASSPAGRTDTGELFF.

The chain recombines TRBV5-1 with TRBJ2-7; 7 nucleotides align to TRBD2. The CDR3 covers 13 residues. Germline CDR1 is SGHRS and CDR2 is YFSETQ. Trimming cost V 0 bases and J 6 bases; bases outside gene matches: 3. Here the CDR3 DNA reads TGCGCCAGCAGCTTGGGGTCTAGCGGCGAGCAGTACTTC. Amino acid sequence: CASSLGSSGEQYF.

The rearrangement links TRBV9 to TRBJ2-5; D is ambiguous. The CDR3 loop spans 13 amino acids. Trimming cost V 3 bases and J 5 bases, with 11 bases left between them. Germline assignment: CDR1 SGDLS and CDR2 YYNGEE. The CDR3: CASSERVWETQYF. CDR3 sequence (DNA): TGTGCCAGCAGCGAGCGAGTTTGGGAGACCCAGTACTTC.

CDR3 in amino acids: CASSRALSLIGEAFF. CDR3 sequence (DNA): TGCGCCAGCAGCCGAGCTCTTAGCCTGATCGGTGAAGCTTTCTTT. The V call is TRBV4-1, the J call TRBJ1-1; D not resolved. The CDR3 spans 15 residues. The germline V and J ends were trimmed by 4 bases and 7 bases, with 19 bases remaining between them. CDR1 is MGHRA, CDR2 YSYEKL, per germline.

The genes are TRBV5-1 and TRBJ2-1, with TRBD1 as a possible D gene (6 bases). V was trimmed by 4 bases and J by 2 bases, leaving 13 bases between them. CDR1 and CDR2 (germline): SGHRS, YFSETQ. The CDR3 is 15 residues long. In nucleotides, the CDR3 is TGCGCCAGCAGCCACGAACAGGGTGCCTACAATGAGCAGTTCTTC. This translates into CASSHEQGAYNEQFF.

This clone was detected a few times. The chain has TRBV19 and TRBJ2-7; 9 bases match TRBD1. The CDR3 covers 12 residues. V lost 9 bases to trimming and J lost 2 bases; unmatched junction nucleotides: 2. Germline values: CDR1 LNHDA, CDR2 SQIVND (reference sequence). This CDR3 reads CASGTGPYEQYF. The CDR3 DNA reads TGTGCCAGCGGGACAGGGCCCTACGAGCAGTACTTC.

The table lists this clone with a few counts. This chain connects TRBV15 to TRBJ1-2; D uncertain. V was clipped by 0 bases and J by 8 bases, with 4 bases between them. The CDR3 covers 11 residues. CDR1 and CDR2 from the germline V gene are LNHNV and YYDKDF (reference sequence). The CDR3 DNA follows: TGTGCCACCAGCAGAGATCTCGGCTACACCTTC. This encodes CATSRDLGYTF.

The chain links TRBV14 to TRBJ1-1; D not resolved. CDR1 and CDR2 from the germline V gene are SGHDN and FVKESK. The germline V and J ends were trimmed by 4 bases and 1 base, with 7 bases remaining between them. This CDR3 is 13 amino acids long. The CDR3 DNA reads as TGTGCCAGCAGCCGACACAGGAACACTGAAGCTTTCTTT. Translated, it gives CASSRHRNTEAFF.

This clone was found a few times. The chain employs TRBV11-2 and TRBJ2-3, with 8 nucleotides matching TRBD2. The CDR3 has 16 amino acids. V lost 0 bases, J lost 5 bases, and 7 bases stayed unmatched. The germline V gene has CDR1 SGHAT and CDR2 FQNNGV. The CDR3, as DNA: TGTGCCAGCAGCTTAGATATAGCGGGAAGTTTAGATACGCAGTATTTT. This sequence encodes CASSLDIAGSLDTQYF.